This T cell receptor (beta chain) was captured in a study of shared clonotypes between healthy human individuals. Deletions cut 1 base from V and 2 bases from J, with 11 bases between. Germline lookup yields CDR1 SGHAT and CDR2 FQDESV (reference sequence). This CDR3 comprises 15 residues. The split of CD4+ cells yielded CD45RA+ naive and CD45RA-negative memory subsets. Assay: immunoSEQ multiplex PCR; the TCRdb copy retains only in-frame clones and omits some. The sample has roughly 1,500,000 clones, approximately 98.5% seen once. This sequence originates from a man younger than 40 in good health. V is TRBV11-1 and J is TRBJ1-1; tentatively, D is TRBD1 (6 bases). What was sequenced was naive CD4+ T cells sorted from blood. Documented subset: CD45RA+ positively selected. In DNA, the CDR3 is TGTGCCAGCAGCTTAGAAGGGGGGCGTAACACTGAAGCTTTCTTT. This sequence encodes CASSLEGGRNTEAFF.